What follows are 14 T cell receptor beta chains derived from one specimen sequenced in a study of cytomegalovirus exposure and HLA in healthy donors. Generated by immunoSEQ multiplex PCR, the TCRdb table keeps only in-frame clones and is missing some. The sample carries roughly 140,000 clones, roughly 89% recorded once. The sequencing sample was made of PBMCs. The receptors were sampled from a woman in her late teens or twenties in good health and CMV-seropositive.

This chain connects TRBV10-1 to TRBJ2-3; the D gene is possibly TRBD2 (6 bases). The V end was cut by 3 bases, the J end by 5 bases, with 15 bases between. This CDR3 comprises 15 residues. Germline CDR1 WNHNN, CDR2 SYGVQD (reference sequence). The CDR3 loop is CASSESTRMRDTQYF. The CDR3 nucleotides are TGCGCCAGCAGTGAATCGACTAGGATGAGAGATACGCAGTATTTT.

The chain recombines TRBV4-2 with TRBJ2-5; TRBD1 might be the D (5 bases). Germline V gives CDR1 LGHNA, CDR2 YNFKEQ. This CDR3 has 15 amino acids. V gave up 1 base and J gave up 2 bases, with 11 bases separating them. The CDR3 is CASSQGAAGQETQYF. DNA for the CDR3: TGTGCCAGCAGCCAAGGTGCGGCAGGGCAAGAGACCCAGTACTTC.

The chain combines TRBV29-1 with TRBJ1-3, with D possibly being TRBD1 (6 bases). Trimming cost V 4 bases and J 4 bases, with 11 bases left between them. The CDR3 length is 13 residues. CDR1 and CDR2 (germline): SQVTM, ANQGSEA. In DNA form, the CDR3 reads TGCAGCGTTGGTAGGGGGACCGGAAACACCATATATTTT. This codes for CSVGRGTGNTIYF.

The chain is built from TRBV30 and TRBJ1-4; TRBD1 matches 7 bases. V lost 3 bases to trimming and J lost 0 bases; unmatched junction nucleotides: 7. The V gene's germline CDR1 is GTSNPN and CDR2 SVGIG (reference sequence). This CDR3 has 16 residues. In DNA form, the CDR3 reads TGTGCCTGGAGCAACACCGGGACAGCAACTAATGAAAAACTGTTTTTT. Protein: CAWSNTGTATNEKLFF.

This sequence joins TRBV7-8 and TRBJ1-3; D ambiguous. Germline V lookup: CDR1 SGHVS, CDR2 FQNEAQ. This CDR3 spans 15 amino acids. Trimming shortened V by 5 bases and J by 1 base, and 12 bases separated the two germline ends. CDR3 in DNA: TGTGCCAGCAGCGTCGGGTTGGCTTCTGGAAACACCATATATTTT. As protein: CASSVGLASGNTIYF.

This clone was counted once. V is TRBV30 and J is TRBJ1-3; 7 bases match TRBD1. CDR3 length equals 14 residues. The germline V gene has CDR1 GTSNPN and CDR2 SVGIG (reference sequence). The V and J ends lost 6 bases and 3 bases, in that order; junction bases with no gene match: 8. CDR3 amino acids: CACWTGRIGNTIYF. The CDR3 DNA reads TGTGCCTGCTGGACAGGCCGAATTGGAAACACCATATATTTT.

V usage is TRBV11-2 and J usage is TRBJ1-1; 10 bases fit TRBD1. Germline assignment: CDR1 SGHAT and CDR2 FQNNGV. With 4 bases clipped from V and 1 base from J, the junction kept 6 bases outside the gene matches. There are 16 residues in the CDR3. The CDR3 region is CASSSTGGDTNTEAFF. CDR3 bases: TGTGCCAGCAGCTCGACAGGGGGCGACACGAACACTGAAGCTTTCTTT.

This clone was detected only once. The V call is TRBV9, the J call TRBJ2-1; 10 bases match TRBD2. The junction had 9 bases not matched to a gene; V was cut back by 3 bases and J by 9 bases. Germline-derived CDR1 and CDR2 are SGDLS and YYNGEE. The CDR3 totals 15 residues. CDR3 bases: TGTGCCAGCAGCGAGACTAGCGGGCGGGAGGCTGAGCAGTTCTTC. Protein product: CASSETSGREAEQFF.

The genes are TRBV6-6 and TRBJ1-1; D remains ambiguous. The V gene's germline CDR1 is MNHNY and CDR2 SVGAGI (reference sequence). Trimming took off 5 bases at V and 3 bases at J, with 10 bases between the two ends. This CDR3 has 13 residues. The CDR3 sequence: CASSPELYTEAFF. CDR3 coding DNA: TGTGCCAGCAGTCCTGAGCTGTACACTGAAGCTTTCTTT.

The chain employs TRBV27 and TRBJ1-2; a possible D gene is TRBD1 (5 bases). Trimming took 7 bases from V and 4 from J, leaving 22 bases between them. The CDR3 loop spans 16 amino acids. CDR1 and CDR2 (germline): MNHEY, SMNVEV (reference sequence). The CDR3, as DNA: TGTGCCAGCAAGTCAGGTGTTGGGGCTCGGAGCTATGGCTACACCTTC. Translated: CASKSGVGARSYGYTF.

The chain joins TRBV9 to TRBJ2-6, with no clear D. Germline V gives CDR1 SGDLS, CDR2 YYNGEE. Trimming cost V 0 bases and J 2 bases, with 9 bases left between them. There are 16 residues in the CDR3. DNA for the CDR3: TGTGCCAGCAGCGTAGGGTCAGGCGCTGGGGCCAACGTCCTGACTTTC. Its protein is CASSVGSGAGANVLTF.

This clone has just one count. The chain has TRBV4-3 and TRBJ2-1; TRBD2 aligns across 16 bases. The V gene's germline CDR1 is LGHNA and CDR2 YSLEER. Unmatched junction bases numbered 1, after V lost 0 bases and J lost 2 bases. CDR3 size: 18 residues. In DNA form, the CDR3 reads TGCGCCAGCAGCCAAGAGGGACTAGCGGGAGGGCCCTACAATGAGCAGTTCTTC. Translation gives CASSQEGLAGGPYNEQFF.

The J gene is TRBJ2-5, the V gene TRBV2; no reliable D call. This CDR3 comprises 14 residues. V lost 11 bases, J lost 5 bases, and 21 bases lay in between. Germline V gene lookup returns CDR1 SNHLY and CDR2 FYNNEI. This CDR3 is CAGSVSTTMETQYF. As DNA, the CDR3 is TGTGCCGGCTCCGTATCGACGACAATGGAGACCCAGTACTTC.

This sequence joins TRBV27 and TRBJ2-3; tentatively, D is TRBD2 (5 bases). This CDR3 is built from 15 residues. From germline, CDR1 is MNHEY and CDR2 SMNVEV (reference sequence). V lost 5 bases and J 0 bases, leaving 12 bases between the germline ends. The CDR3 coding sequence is TGTGCCAGCAGTAAGGGAGTTACTAGCACAGATACGCAGTATTTT. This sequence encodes CASSKGVTSTDTQYF.